The source of this TCR beta chain is a study of blood T cell repertoires in COVID-19. The CDR3 loop spans 14 amino acids. Germline loops: CDR1 SGHTA, CDR2 FQGNSA. Between the trimmed V and J ends, which lost 6 bases and 7 bases, there was a span of 16 bases. The study drew participants aged 18 to 89 years from 20 to 30 US areas. Each recovered donor of Cohort 3 presented with two negative PCRs, clearance, or symptom resolution. The authors' processing: From reference gene primer amplification, estimates of nucleated cell counts were derived. Some clones are missing from TCRdb's copy, which holds only in-frame ones; the method was immunoSEQ multiplex PCR. V and J calls and clone size come straight from that table; D and trimming were deduced from the DNA. The sample lists roughly 180,000 clones, less than 90% occurring once.

Material for sequencing was PBMCs or T cells enriched from blood (not recorded which). This TCR derives from a woman between 50 and 59 years old who had recovered from COVID-19. This chain uses TRBV7-2 with TRBJ2-1, with D possibly being TRBD2 (5 bases). The CDR3 is CASREDSVRNEQFF. DNA for the CDR3: TGTGCCAGCAGGGAGGATAGTGTTCGGAATGAGCAGTTCTTC. The variable domain in full, completed from reference TRBV7-2 and TRBJ2-1, reads GAGVSQSPSNKVTEKGKDVELRCDPISGHTALYWYRQSLGQGLEFLIYFQGNSAPDKSGLPSDRFSAERTGGSVSTLTIQRTQQEDSAVYLCASREDSVRNEQFFGPGTRLTVL.